Listed below are T cell receptor beta chains from one sample, sequenced in a study of CD8 T cells in ankylosing spondylitis. MiXCR, applied by TCRdb to the 5' RACE reads, yields one record per CDR3 protein. In the table there are under 300,000 distinct CDR3 sequences, about 10% of which are singletons. The sequenced sample consisted of blood, either unsorted or a sorted T cell fraction (not recorded which). The receptor source for this set is a male donor with ankylosing spondylitis or in good health (not recorded which). CDR3s leave out the opening cysteine and the closing phenylalanine or tryptophan.

V	CDR3
TRBV6-1	ASRGYRDAGSPLH
TRBV7-9	ASSSGDSPNEKLF
TRBV7-2	ASSLKGLAGWNEQF
TRBV30	AWSVKLGTQTQY
TRBV5-1	ASSPTGTAIQETQY
TRBV20-1	SARVSGEGTQY
TRBV6-2/TRBV6-3	ASSYSESSYNSPLH
TRBV12-3/TRBV12-4	VSSSGPLGADTQY
TRBV6-1	ASSSRDTGTDTQY
TRBV27	ASSPLGAVTEAF
TRBV4-1	ASSQEAYSPNEQF
TRBV20-1	SARDPGRTAGTGELF
TRBV7-8	ASSPEGGYGRNQPQH
TRBV4-2	ASSRSTEGTDTQY
TRBV10-2	AGSERVHSTDTQY
TRBV11-2	ASSLEVWEGAF
TRBV6-1	ASRLTAGGTDTQY
TRBV4-2	ASTPGAEIYEQY
TRBV20-1	SASRGFESYNEQF
TRBV5-4	ASSLLQGATEAF
TRBV11-3	ASSLVQGATGELF
TRBV7-8	ASSLVRGNQPQH
TRBV20-1	SARPSGVYTDTQY
TRBV18	ATTERGVKDTGELF
TRBV5-1	ASSLAGVRVQETQY
TRBV5-1	ASSLEGFSSTDTQY
TRBV30	AWSVSRRRWTEGNEQY
TRBV14	ATGDLSTDTQY
TRBV10-1	ASSRAFQETQY
TRBV10-1	ASSESRGPLNNEQF
TRBV12-3/TRBV12-4	ASRDGFIAKNIQY